This is a list of T cell receptor beta chains from one sample in a study of blood T cell repertoires in COVID-19. The repertoire was sequenced with immunoSEQ multiplex PCR; TCRdb's copy has only in-frame clones and lacks some. This sample has 130,000 or so clones; about 86% occur once, and the top ten carry roughly 8.7%. Sequenced: peripheral blood. These receptors all come from a woman aged 55-69 years with acute or convalescent COVID-19. Each CDR3 is given with its conserved first and last residue. D genes are given only for firm matches. Size values are once, few and many counts, or a class for expanded clones, and some rows have none.

J gene: TRBJ2-7
clone size: .
V gene: TRBV3-1/TRBV3-2
D gene: TRBD2
CDR3 protein: CASRPWGMPRLAGRGQSYEQYF
CDR3 DNA: TGTGCCAGCAGGCCATGGGGCATGCCGCGACTAGCGGGGCGAGGCCAATCCTACGAGCAGTACTTC

J gene: TRBJ2-5
clone size: .
V gene: TRBV24-1
D gene: TRBD1
CDR3 protein: CATSDGTGGARETQYF
CDR3 DNA: TGTGCCACCAGTGATGGGACAGGGGGGGCGCGGGAGACCCAGTACTTC

J gene: TRBJ1-1
clone size: .
V gene: TRBV19
D gene: .
CDR3 protein: CASSPTGREPEAFF
CDR3 DNA: TGTGCCAGTAGCCCGACAGGAAGGGAGCCTGAAGCTTTCTTT

J gene: TRBJ1-1
clone size: .
V gene: TRBV5-8
D gene: .
CDR3 protein: CASGTANTEAFF
CDR3 DNA: TGTGCCAGCGGTACAGCGAACACTGAAGCTTTCTTT

J gene: TRBJ2-7
clone size: .
V gene: TRBV7-9
D gene: TRBD1
CDR3 protein: CASTPSTGGAEQYF
CDR3 DNA: TGTGCCAGCACCCCTTCGACAGGGGGCGCCGAGCAGTACTTC

J gene: TRBJ2-7
clone size: .
V gene: TRBV19
D gene: .
CDR3 protein: CASSMAGGFPYEQYF
CDR3 DNA: TGTGCCAGTAGTATGGCCGGCGGATTTCCCTACGAGCAGTACTTC

J gene: TRBJ1-5
clone size: .
V gene: TRBV5-6
D gene: TRBD1
CDR3 protein: CASSLGAGGLIRPQHF
CDR3 DNA: TGTGCCAGCAGCTTGGGGGCAGGGGGTCTTATAAGGCCCCAGCATTTT

J gene: TRBJ2-3
clone size: .
V gene: TRBV9
D gene: TRBD2
CDR3 protein: CASSVRLAGGSTDTQYF
CDR3 DNA: TGTGCCAGCAGCGTAAGATTAGCGGGGGGTAGCACAGATACGCAGTATTTT

J gene: TRBJ1-6
clone size: .
V gene: TRBV19
D gene: TRBD1
CDR3 protein: CASSPGQGAKSPLHF
CDR3 DNA: TGTGCCAGTAGCCCCGGGCAGGGGGCAAAGTCACCCCTCCACTTT

J gene: TRBJ2-5
clone size: .
V gene: TRBV19
D gene: TRBD1
CDR3 protein: CASSTLDRIQETQYF
CDR3 DNA: TGTGCCAGTAGTACCTTGGACAGGATACAAGAGACCCAGTACTTC

J gene: TRBJ1-2
clone size: .
V gene: TRBV5-6
D gene: TRBD1
CDR3 protein: CASSGDRGRPEAYGYTF
CDR3 DNA: TGTGCCAGCAGCGGCGACAGGGGGCGTCCCGAAGCGTATGGCTACACCTTC

J gene: TRBJ2-1
clone size: .
V gene: TRBV15
D gene: .
CDR3 protein: CATSRAGGTYNEQFF
CDR3 DNA: TGTGCCACCAGCAGAGCAGGAGGGACCTACAATGAGCAGTTCTTC

J gene: TRBJ1-1
clone size: .
V gene: TRBV5-1
D gene: TRBD1
CDR3 protein: CASSAQGGANTEAFF
CDR3 DNA: TGCGCCAGCAGCGCACAGGGGGGCGCGAACACTGAAGCTTTCTTT

J gene: TRBJ1-6
clone size: .
V gene: TRBV11-2
D gene: TRBD1
CDR3 protein: CASSLDPGQVGRYNSPLHF
CDR3 DNA: TGTGCCAGCAGCTTAGATCCGGGACAGGTCGGTCGTTACAATTCACCCCTCCACTTT

J gene: TRBJ2-5
clone size: .
V gene: TRBV9
D gene: TRBD1
CDR3 protein: CASSVQGQGARETQYF
CDR3 DNA: TGTGCCAGCAGCGTACAGGGACAGGGGGCGCGAGAGACCCAGTACTTC

J gene: TRBJ1-2
clone size: .
V gene: TRBV27
D gene: .
CDR3 protein: CASSLAANYGYTF
CDR3 DNA: TGTGCCAGCAGTTTGGCTGCTAACTATGGCTACACCTTC

J gene: TRBJ1-3
clone size: .
V gene: TRBV5-4
D gene: .
CDR3 protein: CASSARGPGNTIYF
CDR3 DNA: TGTGCCAGCAGCGCGCGGGGGCCCGGGAACACCATATATTTT

J gene: TRBJ2-7
clone size: .
V gene: TRBV29-1
D gene: .
CDR3 protein: CSVEGGGRGLYEQYF
CDR3 DNA: TGCAGCGTTGAGGGAGGAGGGCGGGGGCTCTACGAGCAGTACTTC

J gene: TRBJ2-1
clone size: .
V gene: TRBV2
D gene: TRBD2
CDR3 protein: CASGRGGSYNEQFF
CDR3 DNA: TGTGCCAGCGGGCGGGGGGGCTCCTACAATGAGCAGTTCTTC

J gene: TRBJ1-3
clone size: .
V gene: TRBV28
D gene: TRBD1
CDR3 protein: CASIPTTGDAGNTIYF
CDR3 DNA: TGTGCCAGCATTCCTACGACAGGGGACGCTGGAAACACCATATATTTT

J gene: TRBJ1-4
clone size: .
V gene: TRBV6-5
D gene: TRBD1
CDR3 protein: CASSRQGSGREKLFF
CDR3 DNA: TGTGCCAGCAGTCGACAGGGGTCCGGCAGGGAAAAACTGTTTTTT

J gene: TRBJ2-3
clone size: .
V gene: TRBV10-3
D gene: .
CDR3 protein: CAISGGLADTQYF
CDR3 DNA: TGTGCCATCAGTGGGGGACTCGCAGATACGCAGTATTTT

J gene: TRBJ2-1
clone size: .
V gene: TRBV24-1
D gene: TRBD2
CDR3 protein: CATSDLAGGKNEQFF
CDR3 DNA: TGTGCCACCAGTGATCTAGCGGGGGGGAAGAATGAGCAGTTCTTC

J gene: TRBJ2-7
clone size: .
V gene: TRBV7-2
D gene: TRBD2
CDR3 protein: CASSLSGRTYEQYF
CDR3 DNA: TGTGCCAGCAGCCTTAGCGGGAGAACCTACGAGCAGTACTTC

J gene: TRBJ1-2
clone size: .
V gene: TRBV10-3
D gene: .
CDR3 protein: CAISESLQNGYTF
CDR3 DNA: TGTGCCATCAGTGAGTCGTTGCAGAATGGCTACACCTTC

J gene: TRBJ1-4
clone size: .
V gene: TRBV18
D gene: .
CDR3 protein: CASSPRQGEKLFF
CDR3 DNA: TGTGCCAGCTCACCGCGGCAGGGGGAAAAACTGTTTTTT

J gene: TRBJ2-7
clone size: .
V gene: TRBV7-8
D gene: .
CDR3 protein: CASSPSPGESYEQYF
CDR3 DNA: TGTGCCAGCAGCCCCTCCCCCGGGGAATCCTACGAGCAGTACTTC

J gene: TRBJ2-3
clone size: .
V gene: TRBV19
D gene: TRBD2
CDR3 protein: CASSILAGGTTDTQYF
CDR3 DNA: TGTGCCAGTAGTATATTAGCGGGGGGTACCACAGATACGCAGTATTTT

J gene: TRBJ1-1
clone size: .
V gene: TRBV28
D gene: .
CDR3 protein: CASSFPGLRTEAFF
CDR3 DNA: TGTGCCAGCAGTTTTCCAGGGCTGAGGACTGAAGCTTTCTTT

J gene: TRBJ2-7
clone size: .
V gene: TRBV25-1
D gene: .
CDR3 protein: CASSWGVSYEQYF
CDR3 DNA: TGTGCCAGCAGTTGGGGGGTCTCCTACGAGCAGTACTTC

J gene: TRBJ1-6
clone size: few
V gene: TRBV25-1
D gene: TRBD1
CDR3 protein: CASRETRGLNSPLHF
CDR3 DNA: TGTGCCAGCCGCGAAACCAGGGGGCTCAACTCACCCCTCCACTTT

J gene: TRBJ2-5
clone size: .
V gene: TRBV11-2
D gene: .
CDR3 protein: CASSRRDTQETQYF
CDR3 DNA: TGTGCCAGCAGCCGTAGGGACACTCAAGAGACCCAGTACTTC

J gene: TRBJ2-1
clone size: .
V gene: TRBV18
D gene: .
CDR3 protein: CASSPLADYNEQFF
CDR3 DNA: TGTGCCAGCTCACCACTAGCGGATTACAATGAGCAGTTCTTC

J gene: TRBJ2-5
clone size: few
V gene: TRBV5-1
D gene: TRBD1
CDR3 protein: CASSTGTGGQETQYF
CDR3 DNA: TGCGCCAGCAGCACCGGGACAGGGGGCCAAGAGACCCAGTACTTC

J gene: TRBJ2-7
clone size: .
V gene: TRBV7-9
D gene: .
CDR3 protein: CASSWVGRASYEQYF
CDR3 DNA: TGTGCCAGCAGCTGGGTGGGCAGGGCGAGCTACGAGCAGTACTTC

J gene: TRBJ2-2
clone size: .
V gene: TRBV7-2
D gene: .
CDR3 protein: CASSLGLQNTGELFF
CDR3 DNA: TGTGCCAGCAGCCTGGGACTGCAGAACACCGGGGAGCTGTTTTTT

J gene: TRBJ2-2
clone size: .
V gene: TRBV6-2/TRBV6-3
D gene: .
CDR3 protein: CASSYSTLRQGGTGELFF
CDR3 DNA: TGTGCCAGCAGTTACTCGACGCTTCGGCAGGGGGGCACCGGGGAGCTGTTTTTT

J gene: TRBJ2-2
clone size: .
V gene: TRBV5-4
D gene: TRBD2
CDR3 protein: CASSRDYPTGELFF
CDR3 DNA: TGTGCCAGCAGCCGGGACTACCCTACCGGGGAGCTGTTTTTT

J gene: TRBJ1-6
clone size: .
V gene: TRBV3-1/TRBV3-2
D gene: .
CDR3 protein: CASRDTLNSPLHF
CDR3 DNA: TGTGCCAGCAGGGACACCTTAAATTCACCCCTCCACTTT

J gene: TRBJ2-7
clone size: few
V gene: TRBV5-1
D gene: TRBD1
CDR3 protein: CASSPGDRDQEQYF
CDR3 DNA: TGCGCCAGCAGCCCCGGGGACAGAGATCAGGAGCAGTACTTC

J gene: TRBJ1-3
clone size: .
V gene: TRBV5-1
D gene: .
CDR3 protein: CASSFLDRSSGNTIYF
CDR3 DNA: TGCGCCAGCAGCTTTTTGGACAGATCCTCTGGAAACACCATATATTTT

J gene: TRBJ2-3
clone size: .
V gene: TRBV24-1
D gene: .
CDR3 protein: CATSDLPSGRGSDTQYF
CDR3 DNA: TGTGCCACCAGTGATTTGCCCTCTGGGAGGGGGTCAGATACGCAGTATTTT

J gene: TRBJ2-1
clone size: .
V gene: TRBV9
D gene: TRBD2
CDR3 protein: CASSVDSLAGVTNEQFF
CDR3 DNA: TGTGCCAGCAGCGTCGACTCTCTAGCGGGGGTAACCAATGAGCAGTTCTTC

J gene: TRBJ1-1
clone size: few
V gene: TRBV28
D gene: .
CDR3 protein: CASSGGLRTEAFF
CDR3 DNA: TGTGCCAGCAGCGGGGGTTTACGTACTGAAGCTTTCTTT

J gene: TRBJ1-1
clone size: .
V gene: TRBV10-3
D gene: .
CDR3 protein: CAISEGSGTMNTEAFF
CDR3 DNA: TGTGCCATCAGTGAGGGCAGCGGCACCATGAACACTGAAGCTTTCTTT

J gene: TRBJ1-1
clone size: .
V gene: TRBV15
D gene: .
CDR3 protein: CATSSRQRDEAFF
CDR3 DNA: TGTGCCACCAGCAGTCGGCAGCGAGATGAAGCTTTCTTT

J gene: TRBJ1-1
clone size: .
V gene: TRBV18
D gene: .
CDR3 protein: CASSLGGDTEAFF
CDR3 DNA: TGTGCCAGCTCACTCGGGGGTGACACTGAAGCTTTCTTT

J gene: TRBJ2-7
clone size: .
V gene: TRBV5-4
D gene: .
CDR3 protein: CASSRQWTDAYEQYF
CDR3 DNA: TGTGCCAGCAGCCGACAATGGACAGACGCCTACGAGCAGTACTTC

J gene: TRBJ2-4
clone size: .
V gene: TRBV7-2
D gene: TRBD2
CDR3 protein: CASSLRLAGPRNIQYF
CDR3 DNA: TGTGCCAGCAGCCTGAGACTAGCGGGGCCCCGAAACATTCAGTACTTC